These 20 T cell receptor beta chains were all obtained from the same sample, sequenced in a study of CD8 T cells in Susac syndrome. The RNA input was about 0.5 to 1 ug, and it was reverse transcribed with random hexamers. TCRdb itself ran the immunoSEQ multiplex PCR reads through MiXCR, one entry per CDR3 protein. This table has 150,000 to 200,000 distinct CDR3 sequences, 90% to 95% appearing once. Sequencing was carried out using CD4+ T cells from PBMCs. These receptors all come from a human donor with Susac syndrome.

The rearrangement links TRBV30 to TRBJ1-2, with no clear D. Trimming took 2 bases from V and 4 from J, leaving 8 bases between them. CDR1 is GTSNPN, CDR2 SVGIG, per germline (reference sequence). This CDR3 has 12 residues. CDR3 coding DNA: TGTGCCTGGAGTCAGAGGAGCTATGGCTACACCTTC. It encodes CAWSQRSYGYTF.

This chain links TRBV10-3 with TRBJ2-7, with 7 bases that match TRBD1. The CDR3 sequence is 14 residues long. The V gene end was trimmed by 6 bases and the J gene end by 0 bases; junction bases not matched to a gene: 5. CDR1 and CDR2 from the germline V gene are ENHRY and SYGVKD. The DNA for the CDR3 is TGTGCCATCAGGGCGCAGGGGGACTCCTACGAGCAGTACTTC. Residues: CAIRAQGDSYEQYF.

The V call is TRBV3-1, the J call TRBJ1-5; D ambiguous. The CDR3 covers 14 residues. V gave up 1 base and J gave up 3 bases, with 7 bases separating them. CDR1 and CDR2 from the germline V gene are LGHDT and YNNKEL (reference sequence). The CDR3 nucleotides are TGTGCCAGCAGCCAAGGAAGGAACAATCAGCCCCAGCATTTT. Amino acids: CASSQGRNNQPQHF.

This rearrangement joins TRBV21-1 to TRBJ2-1; the table's D call TRBD2 went unverified against the DNA. TRBV21-1 represents a pseudogene. The CDR3 sequence is 19 residues long. This CDR3 is CASSGTLSTSPSSYNEQFF. In DNA form, the CDR3 reads TGTGCCAGCAGCGGAACCCTATCGACTAGCCCTAGCTCCTACAATGAGCAGTTCTTC.

The CDR3 bases are TGCAGCGTCGCGATCGGGACAGGGAACGCCGAGACCCAGTACTTC. It yields the protein CSVAIGTGNAETQYF. J is TRBJ2-5 and V is TRBV29-1, with TRBD1 identical over 9 bases. The CDR3 runs to 15 residues. The germline V gene encodes CDR1 SQVTM and CDR2 ANQGSEA. Losses at the gene ends were 6 bases for V and 5 bases for J; bases not matched to a gene: 13.

This chain links TRBV28 with TRBJ2-5; the D gene is possibly TRBD2 (5 bases). The V gene's germline CDR1 is MDHEN and CDR2 SYDVKM. V lost 6 bases and J lost 1, with 9 bases in between. The length of the CDR3 is 13 residues. CDR3 sequence: CASRPGGQETQYF. CDR3 in DNA: TGTGCCAGCAGACCTGGAGGCCAAGAGACCCAGTACTTC.

This clonotype is a singleton in its sample. V usage is TRBV9 and J usage is TRBJ1-2; D ambiguous. V was pared by 0 bases and J by 8 bases, with 11 bases between. The germline V gene has CDR1 SGDLS and CDR2 YYNGEE. The CDR3 length is 13 residues. This CDR3 reads CASSVDTGSGYTF. The CDR3 nucleotides are TGTGCCAGCAGCGTAGATACGGGAAGCGGCTACACCTTC.

J is TRBJ1-1 and V is TRBV6-1, with unresolved D. The CDR3 consists of 14 residues. Germline V gene sequence: CDR1 MNHNS, CDR2 SASEGT. V lost 7 bases and J 2 bases, leaving 14 bases between the germline ends. This CDR3 reads CASTQGSLNTEAFF. Here the CDR3 DNA reads TGTGCCAGCACCCAAGGGTCGCTTAACACTGAAGCTTTCTTT.

The chain uses TRBV20-1 and TRBJ2-3, with D unclear. The CDR3 sequence is 13 residues long. The V end was cut by 4 bases, the J end by 0 bases, with 8 bases between. Germline CDR1 is DFQATT and CDR2 is SNEGSKA (reference sequence). The CDR3 region is CSAISASTDTQYF. The CDR3 DNA is TGCAGTGCTATAAGCGCTAGCACAGATACGCAGTATTTT.

The chain combines TRBV7-2 with TRBJ1-4, with a weak D call TRBD1 (5 bases). Germline CDR1 reads SGHTA; CDR2 reads FQGNSA. CDR3 length equals 14 residues. The ends were cut back, 5 bases at V and 6 bases at J, with 13 bases in the middle. DNA for the CDR3: TGTGCCAGCAGCCGGGACCAGGAGGATGAAAAACTGTTTTTT. The encoded protein is CASSRDQEDEKLFF.

CDR3 region: CASSQGILGLEQFF. The CDR3 DNA sequence: TGTGCCAGCAGCCAAGGGATTCTAGGCTTAGAGCAGTTCTTC. V is TRBV3-1 and J is TRBJ2-1; D ambiguous. The V gene lost 1 base and the J gene lost 10 bases, with 14 bases spanning the gap. The germline V gene encodes CDR1 LGHDT and CDR2 YNNKEL (reference sequence). This CDR3 has 14 amino acids.

The genes are TRBV20-1 and TRBJ2-3; D is unclear. The germline V and J ends were trimmed by 3 bases and 1 base, with 20 bases remaining between them. The CDR3 covers 17 residues. Germline V CDR1 and CDR2: DFQATT, SNEGSKA (reference sequence). For the CDR3, the DNA is TGCAGTGCTAGCCGGTCCGTCGGCTTGATTGGCACAGATACGCAGTATTTT. Protein: CSASRSVGLIGTDTQYF.

The chain joins TRBV9 to TRBJ2-5, with 9 positions matching TRBD2. The germline V gene has CDR1 SGDLS and CDR2 YYNGEE. V was pared by 0 bases and J by 4 bases, with 13 bases of the junction left unmatched. CDR3 length: 18 amino acids. As DNA, the CDR3 is TGTGCCAGCAGCGTAGGTTCTAGCGGGGTCCCCGGGGGAGAGACCCAGTACTTC. It translates to CASSVGSSGVPGGETQYF.

This chain uses TRBV24-1 with TRBJ2-1; 8 bases are a match to TRBD2. V was clipped by 9 bases and J by 5 bases; unmatched bases: 11. Germline V gives CDR1 KGHDR, CDR2 SFDVKD. This CDR3 is built from 15 residues. The CDR3: CATSQSGRFNNEQFF. CDR3 bases: TGTGCCACCTCCCAGAGCGGGAGATTTAACAATGAGCAGTTCTTC.

V usage is TRBV2 and J usage is TRBJ1-6; D is perhaps TRBD1 (5 bases). Between the trimmed V and J ends, which lost 0 bases and 10 bases, there was a span of 13 bases. Germline V gene sequence: CDR1 SNHLY, CDR2 FYNNEI. The CDR3 has 15 residues. This CDR3 is CASSEAGRTWSPLHF. CDR3 in DNA: TGTGCCAGCAGTGAAGCGGGGCGGACCTGGTCACCCCTCCACTTT.

J is TRBJ2-2 and V is TRBV30, with D tentatively TRBD2 (5 bases). The CDR3 has 13 residues. The germline V and J ends were trimmed by 7 bases and 6 bases, with 15 bases remaining between them. Germline CDR1 and CDR2: GTSNPN and SVGIG (reference sequence). CDR3 protein: CASRGQFAGELFF. DNA for the CDR3: TGTGCCTCCCGAGGGCAGTTCGCCGGGGAGCTGTTTTTT.

The chain joins TRBV27 to TRBJ1-2, with 8 bases that match TRBD1. CDR1 and CDR2 (germline): MNHEY, SMNVEV (reference sequence). J was trimmed by 8 bases and V by 2 bases; bases with no gene match: 4. This CDR3 has 13 amino acids. The CDR3 DNA sequence: TGTGCCAGCAGTTTAGGACAGGGAAAAGGCTACACCTTC. This codes for CASSLGQGKGYTF.

Only one count was recorded for this clonotype. The chain is built from TRBV3-1 and TRBJ1-6; unclear D gene. V was cut by 0 bases and J by 8 bases, with 8 bases left in between. The CDR3 totals 14 residues. Germline V CDR1 and CDR2: LGHDT, YNNKEL (reference sequence). CDR3 bases: TGTGCCAGCAGCCAAGATCTCGTTGATTCACCCCTCCACTTT. Encoded protein: CASSQDLVDSPLHF.

The chain links TRBV28 to TRBJ2-1; no firm D call. The CDR3 sequence is 13 residues long. V gave up 8 bases and J gave up 10 bases, with 18 bases separating them. Germline CDR1 and CDR2: MDHEN and SYDVKM. CDR3 protein: CASEGLLHREQFF. CDR3 DNA sequence: TGTGCCAGCGAAGGCCTCTTACATCGGGAGCAGTTCTTC.

V gene TRBV29-1 combines with J gene TRBJ1-1; D uncertain. This CDR3 spans 15 amino acids. Germline V lookup: CDR1 SQVTM, CDR2 ANQGSEA. The V gene lost 2 bases and the J gene lost 5 bases, with 18 bases spanning the gap. The CDR3 here is CSVERAFLSKTEAFF. DNA of the CDR3: TGCAGCGTTGAACGGGCGTTCTTGTCCAAAACTGAAGCTTTCTTT.